This note documents a single T cell receptor (beta chain) sequence. How the authors handled the data: Nucleated cell number was recorded as an estimate derived from reference gene primer amplification. Data came from immunoSEQ multiplex PCR; TCRdb stores just in-frame clones and leaves some out. V and J calls and clone size are those listed in that table; D and trimming were worked out from the DNA. The data hold 200,000 to 250,000 clones, with about 83% observed a single time. This entry belongs to a study of blood T cell repertoires in COVID-19. Study in general: Collection of acute and convalescent COVID-19 samples took place in the United States, Italy and Spain. PBMCs, B-cell-depleted T cells, or T cells were the source of the cDNA or gDNA that made up the material.

Trimming removed 4 bases at V and 1 base at J, with 8 bases between. Germline V gene lookup returns CDR1 SGHNT and CDR2 YYREEE (reference sequence). CDR3 length equals 13 residues. Sequencing input: peripheral blood. The genes are TRBV5-4 and TRBJ1-1; D may be TRBD1 (6 bases). The TCR was taken from a man older than 75 with acute or convalescent COVID-19. This chain's CDR3 is CASSKGQNTEAFF. The CDR3 DNA sequence: TGTGCCAGCAGCAAGGGACAGAACACTGAAGCTTTCTTT.